Each of the 14 T cell receptor beta chains below was sequenced from the same sample in a study of early stage breast cancer tumors. Using immunoSEQ multiplex PCR, the repertoire was profiled, and TCRdb retains in-frame clones only, with some absent. The data show over 25,000 clones, with roughly 50% seen just once and more than 8% held by the top ten. Source material: breast tumor tissue. These receptors were collected from a person aged 45 to 59 with breast cancer.

This sequence joins TRBV7-9 and TRBJ1-4; D might be TRBD1 (5 bases). CDR3 length: 17 amino acids. Germline-derived CDR1 and CDR2 are SEHNR and FQNEAQ (reference sequence). Trimming pared 1 base from V and 3 bases from J, leaving 15 bases between. The CDR3 nucleotides read TGTGCCAGCAGCTTAGGGGGCGGAGCCCCGGCTAATGAAAAACTGTTTTTT. Encoded protein: CASSLGGGAPANEKLFF.

The rearrangement uses TRBV11-2 and TRBJ2-1, with D possibly called TRBD1 or TRBD2 (5 bases each). This CDR3 region has 15 residues. Germline V gene data show CDR1 as SGHAT and CDR2 as FQNNGV. Between the trimmed V and J ends, which lost 4 bases and 0 bases, there was a span of 10 bases. CDR3 residues: CASSYVGGSYNEQFF. The CDR3 DNA sequence: TGTGCCAGCAGCTACGTTGGGGGCTCCTACAATGAGCAGTTCTTC.

The genes are TRBV18 and TRBJ1-3, with D unclear. The CDR3 is 17 residues long. CDR1 KGHSH and CDR2 LQKENI come from the germline V gene. The V gene lost 1 base and the J gene lost 0 bases, with 13 bases spanning the gap. The CDR3 nucleotides are TGTGCCAGCTCACCACGGCAGCTGGTTGACTCTGGAAACACCATATATTTT. It encodes CASSPRQLVDSGNTIYF.

The CDR3: CATATRSTEAFF. DNA of the CDR3: TGTGCCACCGCGACCCGATCCACTGAAGCTTTCTTT. The rearrangement joins TRBV6-5 to TRBJ1-1; the D is unclear. Looked up from germline, CDR1 is MNHEY and CDR2 is SVGAGI. The CDR3 is 12 amino acids. Deletions cut 10 bases from V and 4 bases from J, with 13 bases between.

The chain uses TRBV13 and TRBJ2-4, with 11 bases aligning to TRBD2. The CDR3 has 16 amino acids. Germline values: CDR1 PRHDT, CDR2 FYEKMQ (reference sequence). The J segment lost 8 bases and the V segment lost 4 bases, leaving 10 bases of the junction unmatched. In DNA form, the CDR3 reads TGTGCCAGCAGCTCCACTAGCGGGAGTAGGACAGACATTCAGTACTTC. Its protein is CASSSTSGSRTDIQYF.

This chain uses TRBV5-1 with TRBJ2-3; perhaps D is TRBD1 or TRBD2 (7 bases each). Per the germline V gene, CDR1 is SGHRS and CDR2 is YFSETQ. Deletions cut 7 bases from V and 4 bases from J, with 16 bases between. The CDR3 runs to 14 residues. In nucleotides, the CDR3 is TGCGCCAGCGCCAGGGGGAGGGTGCCAGATACGCAGTATTTT. Amino acid sequence: CASARGRVPDTQYF.

V and J are TRBV19 and TRBJ2-7; 8 bases align to TRBD1. The CDR3 is made up of 15 amino acids. Trimming took 1 base from V and 5 from J; bases not matched to a gene: 7. Germline assignment: CDR1 LNHDA and CDR2 SQIVND (reference sequence). The CDR3 protein is CASSIGGTGVDEQYF. Written as DNA, the CDR3 is TGTGCCAGTAGTATAGGGGGGACAGGTGTCGACGAGCAGTACTTC. The entire variable domain, with the rest obtained from reference TRBV19 and TRBJ2-7, is as follows: DGGITQSPKYLFRKEGQNVTLSCEQNLNHDAMYWYRQDPGQGLRLIYYSQIVNDFQKGDIAEGYSVSREKKESFPLTVTSAQKNPTAFYLCASSIGGTGVDEQYFGPGTRLTVT.

This chain joins TRBV9 and TRBJ2-1; TRBD1 is a possible D gene (5 bases). Trimming removed 0 bases at V and 5 bases at J, with 6 bases between. CDR1 and CDR2 (germline): SGDLS, YYNGEE. CDR3 size: 13 residues. CDR3: CASSVGQNNEQFF. DNA for the CDR3: TGTGCCAGCAGCGTAGGACAGAACAATGAGCAGTTCTTC.

The rearrangement links TRBV6-5 to TRBJ2-7, with 12 positions matching TRBD2. V was pared by 8 bases and J by 4 bases, with 9 bases of the junction left unmatched. CDR1 and CDR2 from the germline V gene are MNHEY and SVGAGI. CDR3 length equals 15 residues. For the CDR3, the DNA is TGTGCCAGCCGGGAGGAAACTAGCGGGAGGTACGAGCAGTACTTC. Translating gives CASREETSGRYEQYF.

This clone was detected a few times. The J gene is TRBJ1-2, the V gene TRBV6-5, with D perhaps TRBD1 (5 bases). Germline V lookup: CDR1 MNHEY, CDR2 SVGAGI. V gave up 2 bases and J gave up 8 bases, with 15 bases separating them. The CDR3 is made up of 14 amino acids. The CDR3 protein is CASSYQASAGGYTF. CDR3 nucleotides: TGTGCCAGCAGTTACCAGGCATCAGCAGGGGGCTACACCTTC.

The chain carries TRBV7-8 and TRBJ2-7, with TRBD2 identical over 9 bases. Trimming took 1 base from V and 3 from J; bases not matched to a gene: 13. The CDR3 length is 18 residues. Per the germline V gene, CDR1 is SGHVS and CDR2 is FQNEAQ. CDR3 sequence (DNA): TGTGCCAGCAGCTTAGAGGCGGGGGGGCAGGTAATCGTCTACGAGCAGTACTTC. Protein sequence: CASSLEAGGQVIVYEQYF.

Here the CDR3 DNA reads TGTGCCAGCAGTGAAATGGCCAACACTGAAGCTTTCTTT. Protein sequence: CASSEMANTEAFF. The chain uses TRBV6-4 and TRBJ1-1; no definite D call. Trimming pared 3 bases from V and 2 bases from J, leaving 7 bases between. The CDR3 covers 13 residues. Germline CDR1 MRHNA, CDR2 SNTAGT.

This chain joins TRBV29-1 and TRBJ2-1; D is unclear. The germline gives CDR1 SQVTM, CDR2 ANQGSEA. The CDR3 extends over 11 amino acids. The ends were cut back, 4 bases at V and 6 bases at J, with 7 bases in the middle. The DNA for the CDR3 is TGCAGCGTTGGCCAGCGCAATGAGCAGTTCTTC. Protein: CSVGQRNEQFF.

The J gene is TRBJ2-3, the V gene TRBV5-1, with a weak D call TRBD1 (5 bases). CDR1 is SGHRS and CDR2 is YFSETQ in the germline V gene. Trimming removed 5 bases from V and 0 bases from J, with 10 bases in between. The CDR3 consists of 14 residues. CDR3 nucleotides: TGCGCCAGCAGGAAAGACAGCAGCACAGATACGCAGTATTTT. This sequence encodes CASRKDSSTDTQYF.